This TCR beta chain was captured in a study of shared clonotypes between healthy human individuals. Measured with immunoSEQ multiplex PCR; TCRdb has only the in-frame clones, and not every one. Here the sample spans roughly 2.5 million clones, just over 90% being singletons. Per the germline V gene, CDR1 is SGHDT and CDR2 is YYEEEE. After removal of 3 bases from V and 4 bases from J, the junction contained 6 bases not matched to a gene. The CDR3 extends over 14 amino acids. The TCR was taken from a man aged 18 to 30 in good health. The gene calls are TRBV5-6 and TRBJ1-2; 7 bases map to TRBD1. The sequenced material came from naive CD4+ T cells sorted from blood. Subset in this sample: CD45RA+ positively selected. CDR3 in DNA: TGTGCCAGCAGCTCCTCAGGGGGTGTCTATGGCTACACCTTC. Protein: CASSSSGGVYGYTF.